The table lists the clone carrying this T cell receptor beta chain with a few counts. The antigen remains unidentified. Genomic DNA from each subset was divided evenly over several immunoSEQ plates. TCRdb's copy holds only in-frame clones and misses some; the assay was immunoSEQ multiplex PCR. The sample has around 2.3 million clones; nearly 97% are singletons. Per germline, CDR1 SQVTM and CDR2 ANQGSEA. V lost 3 bases and J lost 3, with 9 bases in between. The CDR3 is 13 amino acids. These data originate in a study of shared clonotypes between healthy human individuals. Looking at the study overall: Plates per donor: three CD4 naive, three CD4 memory, two CD8 naive, one CD8 memory. Broader study findings: Clonotypes which were not shared had lower generation probabilities than clonotypes that all four donors shared.

The authors divided CD4+ cells into CD45RA+ naive and CD45RA-negative memory subsets. The specimen sequenced was naive CD4+ T cells sorted from blood. Subset noted: CD45RA+ positively selected. V is TRBV29-1 and J is TRBJ1-5, with D possibly being TRBD1 (5 bases). This TCR came from a man younger than 35 in good health. In DNA, the CDR3 is TGCAGCGTTGAGTTGGGGCTCAATCAGCCCCAGCATTTT. Amino acids: CSVELGLNQPQHF.